A selection of T cell receptor beta chains follows, all from one sample in a study of blood T cell repertoires in COVID-19. Some clones are missing from TCRdb's copy, which holds only in-frame ones; the method was immunoSEQ multiplex PCR. The sample has nearly 15,000 clones; 70% to 75% are singletons. Sequencing was done on a sample of peripheral blood. Receptors were obtained from a man between 60 and 75 years old with acute or convalescent COVID-19. Both conserved end residues are part of each CDR3. A D gene is named only where the DNA matches it firmly. A clone size is listed for some rows: how often the clone was seen (once, few, many), or a class if it is expanded.

CDR3 length: 16; V gene: TRBV7-3; D gene: -; clone size: -; J gene: TRBJ2-2; CDR3 DNA: TGTGCCAGCAGCTTAATCTTCGGGAGGAACACCGGGGAGCTGTTTTTT; CDR3 protein: CASSLIFGRNTGELFF
CDR3 length: 15; V gene: TRBV6-5; D gene: TRBD1; clone size: -; J gene: TRBJ2-3; CDR3 DNA: TGTGCCAGCAACGGTGGGACAGCAAGCACAGATACGCAGTATTTT; CDR3 protein: CASNGGTASTDTQYF
CDR3 length: 14; V gene: TRBV5-1; D gene: -; clone size: -; J gene: TRBJ2-7; CDR3 DNA: TGCGCCAGCAGGGTTGGGGAGCGCTCGGGCGAGCAGTACTTC; CDR3 protein: CASRVGERSGEQYF
CDR3 length: 16; V gene: TRBV29-1; D gene: -; clone size: -; J gene: TRBJ2-2; CDR3 DNA: TGCAGCGTTGAACTACTTAGATCCCCAAACACCGGGGAGCTGTTTTTT; CDR3 protein: CSVELLRSPNTGELFF
CDR3 length: 13; V gene: TRBV12-3/TRBV12-4; D gene: TRBD1; clone size: -; J gene: TRBJ2-7; CDR3 DNA: TGTGCCAGCAGACCGGGACAGGGGGGCGAGCAGTACTTC; CDR3 protein: CASRPGQGGEQYF
CDR3 length: 15; V gene: TRBV5-1; D gene: TRBD2; clone size: once; J gene: TRBJ2-1; CDR3 DNA: TGCGCCAGCAGCTTGGCCCCGACTAGCGTCGATGAGCAGTTCTTC; CDR3 protein: CASSLAPTSVDEQFF
CDR3 length: 13; V gene: TRBV6-6; D gene: -; clone size: few; J gene: TRBJ1-5; CDR3 DNA: TGTGCCAGCAGTTATGGCATCGATCAGCCCCAGCATTTT; CDR3 protein: CASSYGIDQPQHF
CDR3 length: 14; V gene: TRBV2; D gene: -; clone size: -; J gene: TRBJ2-2; CDR3 DNA: TGTGCCAGCATTACGGAGGCGAACACCGGGGAGCTGTTTTTT; CDR3 protein: CASITEANTGELFF
CDR3 length: 14; V gene: TRBV27; D gene: TRBD1; clone size: -; J gene: TRBJ1-2; CDR3 DNA: TGTGCCAGCAGTTCAAGGACAGGGCCTACGGGCTACACCTTC; CDR3 protein: CASSSRTGPTGYTF
CDR3 length: 16; V gene: TRBV7-9; D gene: -; clone size: -; J gene: TRBJ2-1; CDR3 DNA: TGTGCCAGCAGCCGACTCCAGGGGGGAGTCTACAATGAGCAGTTCTTC; CDR3 protein: CASSRLQGGVYNEQFF
CDR3 length: 20; V gene: TRBV7-6; D gene: -; clone size: -; J gene: TRBJ2-1; CDR3 DNA: TGTGCCAGCAGCCCCTCCTCGGGGGGCTCTTATCGAAGCTCCTACAATGAGCAGTTCTTC; CDR3 protein: CASSPSSGGSYRSSYNEQFF
CDR3 length: 16; V gene: TRBV6-5; D gene: TRBD2; clone size: -; J gene: TRBJ2-2; CDR3 DNA: TGTGCCAGCAGTTCCCCGCAGCGGGGGAACACCGGGGAGCTGTTTTTT; CDR3 protein: CASSSPQRGNTGELFF
CDR3 length: 11; V gene: TRBV7-6; D gene: -; clone size: few; J gene: TRBJ1-4; CDR3 DNA: TGTGCCAGCAGTCTTAATGAAAAACTGTTTTTT; CDR3 protein: CASSLNEKLFF
CDR3 length: 17; V gene: TRBV7-2; D gene: -; clone size: -; J gene: TRBJ2-4; CDR3 DNA: TGTGCCAGCAGCTTAATCGGGTCAGGGGCAGCCAAAAACATTCAGTACTTC; CDR3 protein: CASSLIGSGAAKNIQYF
CDR3 length: 16; V gene: TRBV5-1; D gene: TRBD2; clone size: -; J gene: TRBJ2-5; CDR3 DNA: TGCGCCACGATGCTAGGGGGACTAGCGGACCAAGAGACCCAGTACTTC; CDR3 protein: CATMLGGLADQETQYF
CDR3 length: 16; V gene: TRBV5-4; D gene: -; clone size: -; J gene: TRBJ2-2; CDR3 DNA: TGTGCCAGCAGCCGCTACGGAGGGGGCCACGGCGGGGAGCTGTTTTTT; CDR3 protein: CASSRYGGGHGGELFF
CDR3 length: 14; V gene: TRBV3-1/TRBV3-2; D gene: TRBD1; clone size: once; J gene: TRBJ1-6; CDR3 DNA: TGTGCCAGCAGCCCGACAGGGGAACGATCACCCCTCCACTTT; CDR3 protein: CASSPTGERSPLHF
CDR3 length: 12; V gene: TRBV6-5; D gene: TRBD1; clone size: -; J gene: TRBJ2-7; CDR3 DNA: TGTGCCAGCGGGTGGACAGGGAGAGAGCAGTACTTC; CDR3 protein: CASGWTGREQYF
CDR3 length: 16; V gene: TRBV18; D gene: TRBD1; clone size: -; J gene: TRBJ2-3; CDR3 DNA: TGTGCCAGCTCACCACTGGGACAGGGGGCAAGTGATACGCAGTATTTT; CDR3 protein: CASSPLGQGASDTQYF
CDR3 length: 17; V gene: TRBV6-2/TRBV6-3; D gene: TRBD1; clone size: once; J gene: TRBJ2-7; CDR3 DNA: TGTGCCAGCAGTTACGGGGGAGACAGGGGGACTTCATACGAGCAGTACTTC; CDR3 protein: CASSYGGDRGTSYEQYF
CDR3 length: 18; V gene: TRBV28; D gene: -; clone size: -; J gene: TRBJ1-3; CDR3 DNA: TGTGCCAGCAGACCGGGACAAACCTCACGTCCTGCTGGAAACACCATATATTTT; CDR3 protein: CASRPGQTSRPAGNTIYF
CDR3 length: 14; V gene: TRBV2; D gene: -; clone size: -; J gene: TRBJ2-2; CDR3 DNA: TGTGCCAGCAGATTGACTGTGAACACCGGGGAGCTGTTTTTT; CDR3 protein: CASRLTVNTGELFF
CDR3 length: 18; V gene: TRBV15; D gene: TRBD1; clone size: few; J gene: TRBJ1-6; CDR3 DNA: TGTGCCACCAGCAGAAGGGGAAGTCCAGGGGGATATAATTCACCCCTCCACTTT; CDR3 protein: CATSRRGSPGGYNSPLHF
CDR3 length: 18; V gene: TRBV24-1; D gene: -; clone size: -; J gene: TRBJ1-2; CDR3 DNA: TGTGCCACCAGTGATTTGCGGGGATTTTCGGCAGGACCTTTTGGCTACACCTTC; CDR3 protein: CATSDLRGFSAGPFGYTF
CDR3 length: 14; V gene: TRBV11-1; D gene: TRBD2; clone size: -; J gene: TRBJ2-3; CDR3 DNA: TGTGCCAGCGCCCAGCGGGGAGGCACAGATACGCAGTATTTT; CDR3 protein: CASAQRGGTDTQYF
CDR3 length: 14; V gene: TRBV27; D gene: -; clone size: -; J gene: TRBJ1-1; CDR3 DNA: TGTGCCAGCAGTTTATGGACACACAACACTGAAGCTTTCTTT; CDR3 protein: CASSLWTHNTEAFF
CDR3 length: 16; V gene: TRBV15; D gene: -; clone size: -; J gene: TRBJ1-3; CDR3 DNA: TGTGCCACCAGCAGAGAGCAGGGATCCTCTGGAAACACCATATATTTT; CDR3 protein: CATSREQGSSGNTIYF
CDR3 length: 14; V gene: TRBV5-6; D gene: TRBD2; clone size: -; J gene: TRBJ2-7; CDR3 DNA: TGTGCCAGCAGCCCCGGACTAGCGACCTACGAGCAGTACTTC; CDR3 protein: CASSPGLATYEQYF
CDR3 length: 15; V gene: TRBV27; D gene: -; clone size: -; J gene: TRBJ1-4; CDR3 DNA: TGTGCCAGCAGTTTAGCGGGAGGGTCTAAGGAAAAACTGTTTTTT; CDR3 protein: CASSLAGGSKEKLFF
CDR3 length: 15; V gene: TRBV4-2; D gene: TRBD1; clone size: -; J gene: TRBJ1-4; CDR3 DNA: TGTGCCAGCAGCGACGGGACAGGGGCTAATGAAAAACTGTTTTTT; CDR3 protein: CASSDGTGANEKLFF
CDR3 length: 16; V gene: TRBV7-2; D gene: TRBD1; clone size: -; J gene: TRBJ2-5; CDR3 DNA: TGTGCCAGCAGCTTATTGGGGACAGGGACCAGGGAGACCCAGTACTTC; CDR3 protein: CASSLLGTGTRETQYF
CDR3 length: 14; V gene: TRBV6-1; D gene: -; clone size: once; J gene: TRBJ1-5; CDR3 DNA: TGTGCCAGCAGTGAAGGGTTGGGGCGGCAGCCCCAGCATTTT; CDR3 protein: CASSEGLGRQPQHF
CDR3 length: 16; V gene: TRBV18; D gene: -; clone size: -; J gene: TRBJ2-1; CDR3 DNA: TGTGCCAGCTCAGCCGGGACTCCGAGCTCCTACAATGAGCAGTTCTTC; CDR3 protein: CASSAGTPSSYNEQFF
CDR3 length: 13; V gene: TRBV3-1/TRBV3-2; D gene: TRBD1; clone size: -; J gene: TRBJ1-1; CDR3 DNA: TGTGCCAGCAGCCAAGGGGGACAGGGGGAAGCTTTCTTT; CDR3 protein: CASSQGGQGEAFF
CDR3 length: 14; V gene: TRBV6-5; D gene: TRBD1; clone size: few; J gene: TRBJ1-5; CDR3 DNA: TGTGCCAGCAGGAACAGGGGATCGGCTCAGCCCCAGCATTTT; CDR3 protein: CASRNRGSAQPQHF
CDR3 length: 13; V gene: TRBV6-1; D gene: -; clone size: -; J gene: TRBJ1-1; CDR3 DNA: TGTGCCAGCAGCCCACGGGGGAACACTGAAGCTTTCTTT; CDR3 protein: CASSPRGNTEAFF
CDR3 length: 14; V gene: TRBV15; D gene: -; clone size: once; J gene: TRBJ2-7; CDR3 DNA: TGTGCCACCAGCATCCTACAGGGAAGCCACGAGCAGTACTTC; CDR3 protein: CATSILQGSHEQYF
CDR3 length: 14; V gene: TRBV29-1; D gene: TRBD2; clone size: once; J gene: TRBJ2-7; CDR3 DNA: TGCAGCGCAAAACTTCTAGCGGGAGGGCACGAGCAGTACTTC; CDR3 protein: CSAKLLAGGHEQYF
CDR3 length: 15; V gene: TRBV30; D gene: TRBD1; clone size: -; J gene: TRBJ2-7; CDR3 DNA: TGTCCACAGGATAGAGGGGGCCCTTGTCTCTACGAGCAGTACTTC; CDR3 protein: CPQDRGGPCLYEQYF
CDR3 length: 15; V gene: TRBV7-6; D gene: TRBD2; clone size: -; J gene: TRBJ2-2; CDR3 DNA: TGTGCCAGCAGCTCTAGCGGGAGTCCGGCCGGGGAGCTGTTTTTT; CDR3 protein: CASSSSGSPAGELFF
CDR3 length: 16; V gene: TRBV4-1; D gene: -; clone size: -; J gene: TRBJ2-1; CDR3 DNA: TGCGCCAGCAGCCAAGGTTTTAGTAGCTCCTACAATGAGCAGTTCTTC; CDR3 protein: CASSQGFSSSYNEQFF
CDR3 length: 15; V gene: TRBV27; D gene: TRBD1; clone size: -; J gene: TRBJ1-6; CDR3 DNA: TGTGCCAGCAGTTTGTCCGCAGGGGGCAATTCACCCCTCCACTTT; CDR3 protein: CASSLSAGGNSPLHF
CDR3 length: 15; V gene: TRBV5-8; D gene: TRBD1; clone size: -; J gene: TRBJ1-2; CDR3 DNA: TGTGCCAGCAGCTTGCGGGGACAGGGTGTCTATGGCTACACCTTC; CDR3 protein: CASSLRGQGVYGYTF
CDR3 length: 13; V gene: TRBV2; D gene: -; clone size: -; J gene: TRBJ1-6; CDR3 DNA: TGTGCCAGCCTTCCCGGGGGTAGTTCACCCCTCCACTTT; CDR3 protein: CASLPGGSSPLHF
CDR3 length: 14; V gene: TRBV30; D gene: -; clone size: -; J gene: TRBJ2-1; CDR3 DNA: TGTGCCTGGAGCGACAGGATTCTTTACAATGAGCAGTTCTTC; CDR3 protein: CAWSDRILYNEQFF
CDR3 length: 16; V gene: TRBV3-1/TRBV3-2; D gene: TRBD2; clone size: -; J gene: TRBJ2-7; CDR3 DNA: TGTGCCAGCAGCCAAGAATGCGGGGGTAGGCCCTACGAGCAGTACTTC; CDR3 protein: CASSQECGGRPYEQYF
CDR3 length: 15; V gene: TRBV5-6; D gene: -; clone size: once; J gene: TRBJ2-7; CDR3 DNA: TGTGCCAGCAGCTTGGTTTGGCAGGGAACCTCCGAGCAGTACTTC; CDR3 protein: CASSLVWQGTSEQYF
CDR3 length: 14; V gene: TRBV5-1; D gene: TRBD1; clone size: -; J gene: TRBJ1-2; CDR3 DNA: TGCGCCAGCAGCTTAGGACAGGGAGGGAATGGCTACACCTTC; CDR3 protein: CASSLGQGGNGYTF
CDR3 length: 14; V gene: TRBV2; D gene: -; clone size: -; J gene: TRBJ1-5; CDR3 DNA: TGTGCCAGCAGTGAGACAGGCCCTTATCAGCCCCAGCATTTT; CDR3 protein: CASSETGPYQPQHF
CDR3 length: 15; V gene: TRBV13; D gene: -; clone size: -; J gene: TRBJ2-1; CDR3 DNA: TGTGCCAGCAGCTCCCCGACTAGGGGAAACAATGAGCAGTTCTTC; CDR3 protein: CASSSPTRGNNEQFF
CDR3 length: 12; V gene: TRBV7-9; D gene: -; clone size: -; J gene: TRBJ1-2; CDR3 DNA: TGTGCCAGCAGCGCGGACAGTTATGGCTACACCTTC; CDR3 protein: CASSADSYGYTF